This TCR beta chain comes out of a study of T-cell memory formation after mild COVID-19. Study-wide results and caveats: The study found balanced CD4/CD8 in clones contracting day 15 to 85 and a CD4+ lean in later expanders. Among CD4+ contracting clones, most were CM and EM, and CD8+ ones EMRA.

Each CDR3 protein gets one entry after TCRdb re-called the 5' RACE reads with MiXCR. The profile covers hundreds of thousands of distinct CDR3 sequences, with 20% to 25% appearing a single time and 20% to 25% taken by the ten largest. Germline CDR1 is ENHRY and CDR2 is SYGVKD. CDR3 length: 13 amino acids. Trimming removed 3 bases at V and 8 bases at J, with 13 bases between. Only a few counts were recorded for this clonotype. Its antigen is as yet unknown. This chain links TRBV10-3 with TRBJ1-2, with D maybe TRBD1 (6 bases). The receptor was derived from a man aged 18-30 years who had mild COVID-19 (a few samples of this study predate the infection). Cell type and time point are not known. The sample consisted of PBMCs or a T cell subset sorted from them (not recorded which). CDR3 DNA sequence: TGTGCCATCAGTGAAACAGGGAGGGCCGGCTACACCTTC. This gives the protein CAISETGRAGYTF.